This T cell receptor (beta chain) is from a study of T-cell memory formation after mild COVID-19. Notes on the study in general: There was a balanced CD4/CD8 profile in clones contracting day 15 to 85, and later expanders leaned CD4+.

Via MiXCR, TCRdb re-called the 5' RACE reads, giving one row per CDR3 protein. The sample records about 49,000 distinct CDR3 sequences, 25% to 35% being singletons. Turning to this clonotype: Its antigen is unknown.

CDR3 length equals 18 residues. Looked up from germline, CDR1 is LGHNA and CDR2 is YNFKEQ. Trimming cost V 1 base and J 9 bases; bases outside gene matches: 16. The origin of this receptor is a man aged 18 to 30 who had mild COVID-19 (a few samples of this study predate the infection). Cell type and time point are not known. The V gene is TRBV4-2, the J gene TRBJ1-5; TRBD1 aligns across 9 bases. Sequenced input: PBMCs or a T cell subset sorted from them (not recorded which). The CDR3 coding sequence is TGTGCCAGCAGCCAAGGTGGGACGGACAGGGGCTCTAAGTGGCCCCAGCATTTT. Amino acid sequence: CASSQGGTDRGSKWPQHF.